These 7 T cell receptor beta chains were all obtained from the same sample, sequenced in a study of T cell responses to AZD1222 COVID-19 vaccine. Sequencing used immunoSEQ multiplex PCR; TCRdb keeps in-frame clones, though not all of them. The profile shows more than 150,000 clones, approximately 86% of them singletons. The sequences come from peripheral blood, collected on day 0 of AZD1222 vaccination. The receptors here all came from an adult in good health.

CDR3 DNA sequence: TGTGCCAGCAGCTTAGCGTTCTCCTACAATGAGCAGTTCTTC. It yields the protein CASSLAFSYNEQFF. The chain links TRBV11-2 to TRBJ2-1; D remains ambiguous. The germline gives CDR1 SGHAT, CDR2 FQNNGV. The V and J ends lost 1 base and 0 bases respectively, with 4 bases between them. CDR3 length: 14 residues.

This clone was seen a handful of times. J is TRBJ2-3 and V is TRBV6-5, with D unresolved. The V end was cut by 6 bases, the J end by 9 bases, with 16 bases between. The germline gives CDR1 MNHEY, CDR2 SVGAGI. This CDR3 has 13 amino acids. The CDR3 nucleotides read TGTGCCAGCAGCCGTTCCAAGTCAGGAACGCAGTATTTT. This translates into CASSRSKSGTQYF.

This chain's CDR3 is CASTLSRQIRGEKLFF. Written as DNA, the CDR3 is TGTGCCAGTACCCTATCTAGACAGATAAGGGGAGAAAAACTGTTTTTT. V is TRBV19 and J is TRBJ1-4; tentatively, D is TRBD1 (5 bases). Trimming pared 7 bases from V and 8 bases from J, leaving 23 bases between. The germline gives CDR1 LNHDA, CDR2 SQIVND (reference sequence). The CDR3 consists of 16 residues.

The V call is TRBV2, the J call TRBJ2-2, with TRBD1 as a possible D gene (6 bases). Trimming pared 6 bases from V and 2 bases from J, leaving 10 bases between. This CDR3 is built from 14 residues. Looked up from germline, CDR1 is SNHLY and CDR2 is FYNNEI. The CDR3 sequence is CASRKQGNTGELFF. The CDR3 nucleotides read TGTGCCAGCAGGAAACAGGGAAACACCGGGGAGCTGTTTTTT.

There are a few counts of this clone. This CDR3 reads CAWSPRQGPRDTEAFF. As DNA, the CDR3 is TGTGCCTGGAGTCCCCGACAGGGTCCCCGTGACACTGAAGCTTTCTTT. The chain joins TRBV30 to TRBJ1-1, with 7 bases lining up with TRBD1. This CDR3 contains 16 residues. Germline V gene lookup returns CDR1 GTSNPN and CDR2 SVGIG (reference sequence). V gave up 2 bases and J gave up 3 bases; unmatched junction bases: 12.

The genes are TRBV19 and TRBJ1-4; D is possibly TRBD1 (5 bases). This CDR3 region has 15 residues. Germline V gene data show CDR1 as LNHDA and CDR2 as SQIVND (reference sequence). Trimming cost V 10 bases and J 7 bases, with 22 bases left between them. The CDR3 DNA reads TGTGCCACCGCCGACCTGGGAGGGGAGAGTGAAAAACTGTTTTTT. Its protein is CATADLGGESEKLFF.

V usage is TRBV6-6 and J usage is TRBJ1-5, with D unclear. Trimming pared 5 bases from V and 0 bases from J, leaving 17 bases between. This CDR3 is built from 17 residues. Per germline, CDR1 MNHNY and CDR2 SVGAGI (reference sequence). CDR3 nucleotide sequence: TGTGCCAGCAGTCGAAGACCGCCTACTGTTAGCAATCAGCCCCAGCATTTT. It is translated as CASSRRPPTVSNQPQHF.